This T cell receptor (beta chain) was found in a study of identical twins. Study-level points and caveats: Twins showed weaker excess sharing in their beta out-of-frame sequences.

V lost 5 bases and J 0 bases, leaving 10 bases between the germline ends. Looked up from germline, CDR1 is SQVTM and CDR2 is ANQGSEA. The CDR3 spans 13 residues. A universal primer site came from template switching; cDNA carried unique molecular identifiers. Each CDR3 protein is one row after TCRdb ran MiXCR on the 5' RACE reads. The profile shows about 700,000 distinct CDR3 sequences, roughly 6.2% of them singletons. This clonotype was counted ten times or more. The antigen is unknown. Sequencing was performed on naive T cells sorted from blood. V usage is TRBV29-1 and J usage is TRBJ1-1; the D gene is possibly TRBD1 (5 bases). The TCR was taken from a man between 18 and 35 years old in good health. In DNA form, the CDR3 reads TGCAGCGTTCCGGGACTCATGAACACTGAAGCTTTCTTT. It is translated as CSVPGLMNTEAFF.